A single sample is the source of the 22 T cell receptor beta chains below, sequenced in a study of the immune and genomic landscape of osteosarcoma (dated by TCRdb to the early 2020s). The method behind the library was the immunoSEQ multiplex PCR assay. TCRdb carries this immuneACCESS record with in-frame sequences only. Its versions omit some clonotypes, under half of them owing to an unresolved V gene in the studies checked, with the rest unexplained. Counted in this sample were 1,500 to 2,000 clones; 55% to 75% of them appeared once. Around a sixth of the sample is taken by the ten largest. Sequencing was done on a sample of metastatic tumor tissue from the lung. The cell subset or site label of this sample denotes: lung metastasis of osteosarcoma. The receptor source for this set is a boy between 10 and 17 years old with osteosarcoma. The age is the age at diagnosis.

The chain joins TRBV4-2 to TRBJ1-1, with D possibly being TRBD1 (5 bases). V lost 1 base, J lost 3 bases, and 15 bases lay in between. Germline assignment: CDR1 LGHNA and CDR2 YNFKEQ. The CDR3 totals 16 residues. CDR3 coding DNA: TGTGCCAGCAGCCAAGTTAGTAAGGGGCGCGACACTGAAGCTTTCTTT. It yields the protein CASSQVSKGRDTEAFF.

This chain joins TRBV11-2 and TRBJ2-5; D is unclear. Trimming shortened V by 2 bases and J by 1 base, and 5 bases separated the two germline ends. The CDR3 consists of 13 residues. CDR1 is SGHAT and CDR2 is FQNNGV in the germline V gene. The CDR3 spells CASSLTSQETQYF. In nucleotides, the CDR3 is TGTGCCAGCAGCTTAACAAGCCAAGAGACCCAGTACTTC.

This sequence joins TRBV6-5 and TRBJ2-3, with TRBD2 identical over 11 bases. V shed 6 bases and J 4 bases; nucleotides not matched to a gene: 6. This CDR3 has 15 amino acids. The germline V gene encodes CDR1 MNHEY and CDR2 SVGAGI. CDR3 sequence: CASRITSGGSDTQYF. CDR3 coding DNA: TGTGCCAGCAGAATAACTAGCGGGGGATCAGATACGCAGTATTTT.

The CDR3 loop reads CAWMSQANTEAFF. The CDR3 DNA is TGTGCCTGGATGAGCCAGGCGAACACTGAAGCTTTCTTT. The rearrangement links TRBV30 to TRBJ1-1; D not resolved. CDR3 length: 13 residues. V lost 4 bases to trimming and J lost 1 base, with 10 bases between them. CDR1 is GTSNPN and CDR2 is SVGIG in the germline V gene (reference sequence).

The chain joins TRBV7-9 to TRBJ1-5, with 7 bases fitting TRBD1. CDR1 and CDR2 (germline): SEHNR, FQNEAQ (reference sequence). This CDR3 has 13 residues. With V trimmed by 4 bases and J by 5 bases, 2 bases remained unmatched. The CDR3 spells CASSSGGDQPQHF. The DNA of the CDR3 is TGTGCCAGCAGCTCAGGGGGGGATCAGCCCCAGCATTTT.

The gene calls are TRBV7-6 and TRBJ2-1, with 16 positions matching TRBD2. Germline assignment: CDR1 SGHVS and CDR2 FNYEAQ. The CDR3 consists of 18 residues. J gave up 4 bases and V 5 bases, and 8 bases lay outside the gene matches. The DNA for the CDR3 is TGTGCCAGCAGCCCGGGACTAGCGGGAGGGCCCGGATACAATGAGCAGTTCTTC. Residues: CASSPGLAGGPGYNEQFF.

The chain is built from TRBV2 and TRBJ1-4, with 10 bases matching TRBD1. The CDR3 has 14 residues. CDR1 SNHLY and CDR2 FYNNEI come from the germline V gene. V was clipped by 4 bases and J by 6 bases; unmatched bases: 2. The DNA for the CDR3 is TGTGCCAGCAGTGGGACAGGGGGATATGAAAAACTGTTTTTT. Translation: CASSGTGGYEKLFF.

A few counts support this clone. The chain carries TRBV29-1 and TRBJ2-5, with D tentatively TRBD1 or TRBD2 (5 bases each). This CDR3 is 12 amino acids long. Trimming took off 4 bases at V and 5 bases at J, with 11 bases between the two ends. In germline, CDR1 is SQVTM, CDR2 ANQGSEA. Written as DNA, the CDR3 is TGCAGCGTTGGGGAGTGGGGGGAGACCCAGTACTTC. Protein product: CSVGEWGETQYF.

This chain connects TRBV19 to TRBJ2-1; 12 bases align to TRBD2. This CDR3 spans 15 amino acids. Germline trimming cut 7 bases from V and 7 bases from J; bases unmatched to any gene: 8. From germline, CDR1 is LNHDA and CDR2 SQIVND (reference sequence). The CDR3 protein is CASKPSGGVLNEQFF. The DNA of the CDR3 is TGTGCCAGTAAGCCTAGCGGGGGGGTCCTTAATGAGCAGTTCTTC.

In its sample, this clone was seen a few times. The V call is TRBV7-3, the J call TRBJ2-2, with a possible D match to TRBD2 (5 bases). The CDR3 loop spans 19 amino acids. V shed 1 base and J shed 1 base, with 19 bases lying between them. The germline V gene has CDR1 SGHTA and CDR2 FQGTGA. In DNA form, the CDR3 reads TGTGCCAGCAGCTTAAGATTAACCGGCGGCGGGCTGAACACCGGGGAGCTGTTTTTT. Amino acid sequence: CASSLRLTGGGLNTGELFF.

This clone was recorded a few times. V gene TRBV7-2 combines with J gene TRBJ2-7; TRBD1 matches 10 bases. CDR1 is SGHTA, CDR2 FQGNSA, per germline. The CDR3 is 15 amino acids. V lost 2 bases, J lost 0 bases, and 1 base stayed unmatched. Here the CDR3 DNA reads TGTGCCAGCAGCTTATGGGACAGGGGCTCCTACGAGCAGTACTTC. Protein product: CASSLWDRGSYEQYF.

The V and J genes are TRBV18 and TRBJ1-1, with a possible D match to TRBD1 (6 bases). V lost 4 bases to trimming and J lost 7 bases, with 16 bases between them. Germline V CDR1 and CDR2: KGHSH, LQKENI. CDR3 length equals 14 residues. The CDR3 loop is CASSRDINPGEAFF. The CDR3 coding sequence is TGTGCCAGCTCACGGGACATAAACCCGGGTGAAGCTTTCTTT.

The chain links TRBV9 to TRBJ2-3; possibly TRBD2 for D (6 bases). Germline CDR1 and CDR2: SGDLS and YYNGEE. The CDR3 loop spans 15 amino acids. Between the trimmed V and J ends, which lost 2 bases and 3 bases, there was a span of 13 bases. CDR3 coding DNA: TGTGCCAGCAGCGTCTACCACCGGGAGACAGATACGCAGTATTTT. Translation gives CASSVYHRETDTQYF.

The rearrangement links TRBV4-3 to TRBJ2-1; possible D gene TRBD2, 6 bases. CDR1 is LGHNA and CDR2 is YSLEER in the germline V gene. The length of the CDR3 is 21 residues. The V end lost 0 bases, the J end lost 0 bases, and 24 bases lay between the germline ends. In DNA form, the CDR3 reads TGCGCCAGCAGCCAAGATCGGGGAGTTTACGGGGACTCGAGCTCCTACAATGAGCAGTTCTTC. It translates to CASSQDRGVYGDSSSYNEQFF.

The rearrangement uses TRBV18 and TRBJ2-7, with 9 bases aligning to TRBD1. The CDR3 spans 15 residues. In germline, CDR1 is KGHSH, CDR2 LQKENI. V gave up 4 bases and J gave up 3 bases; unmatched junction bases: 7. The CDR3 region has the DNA TGTGCCAGCTCACTTGACAGGGGGTCCCTCTACGAGCAGTACTTC. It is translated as CASSLDRGSLYEQYF.

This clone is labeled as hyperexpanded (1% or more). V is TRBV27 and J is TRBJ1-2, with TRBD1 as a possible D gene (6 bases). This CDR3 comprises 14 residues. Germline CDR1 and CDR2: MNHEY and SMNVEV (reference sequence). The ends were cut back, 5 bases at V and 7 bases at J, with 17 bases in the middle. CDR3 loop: CASSLTGTFIGYTF. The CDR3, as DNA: TGTGCCAGCAGTCTTACCGGGACATTTATTGGCTACACCTTC.

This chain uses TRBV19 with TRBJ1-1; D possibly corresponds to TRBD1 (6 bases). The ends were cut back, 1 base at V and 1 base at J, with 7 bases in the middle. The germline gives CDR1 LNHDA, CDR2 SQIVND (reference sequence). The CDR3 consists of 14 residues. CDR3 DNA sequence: TGTGCCAGTAGTATAGGGGGACAGAACACTGAAGCTTTCTTT. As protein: CASSIGGQNTEAFF.

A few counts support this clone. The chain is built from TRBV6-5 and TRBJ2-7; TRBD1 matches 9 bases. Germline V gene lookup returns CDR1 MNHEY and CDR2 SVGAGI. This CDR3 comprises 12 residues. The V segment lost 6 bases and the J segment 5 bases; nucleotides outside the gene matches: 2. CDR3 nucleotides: TGTGCCAGCAGCTGGACAGGGGACGAGCAGTACTTC. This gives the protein CASSWTGDEQYF.

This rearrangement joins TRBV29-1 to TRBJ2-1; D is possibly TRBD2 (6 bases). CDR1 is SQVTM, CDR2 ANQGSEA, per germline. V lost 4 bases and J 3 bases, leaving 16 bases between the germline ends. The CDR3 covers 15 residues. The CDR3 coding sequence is TGCAGCGTTGCCGTCGGGAGCTGGGGCTACAATGAGCAGTTCTTC. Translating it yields CSVAVGSWGYNEQFF.

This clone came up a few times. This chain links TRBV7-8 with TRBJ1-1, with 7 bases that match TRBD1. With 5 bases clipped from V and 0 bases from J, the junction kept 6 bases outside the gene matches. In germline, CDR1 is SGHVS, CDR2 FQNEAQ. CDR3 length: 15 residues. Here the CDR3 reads CASSPQGRMNTEAFF. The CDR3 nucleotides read TGTGCCAGCAGCCCACAGGGGAGGATGAACACTGAAGCTTTCTTT.

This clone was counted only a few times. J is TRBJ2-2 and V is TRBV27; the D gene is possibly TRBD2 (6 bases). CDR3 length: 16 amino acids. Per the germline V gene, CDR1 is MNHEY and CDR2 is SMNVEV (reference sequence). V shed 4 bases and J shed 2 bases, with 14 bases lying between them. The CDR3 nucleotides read TGTGCCAGCAGTTATGGTCCTAGCGACAACACCGGGGAGCTGTTTTTT. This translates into CASSYGPSDNTGELFF.

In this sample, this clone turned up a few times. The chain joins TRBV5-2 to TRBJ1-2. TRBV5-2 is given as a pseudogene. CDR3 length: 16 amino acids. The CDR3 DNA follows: TGTGCCAGCAAGTATCTTCGAGTACGAAAGACCTATGGCTACACCTTC. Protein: CASKYLRVRKTYGYTF.